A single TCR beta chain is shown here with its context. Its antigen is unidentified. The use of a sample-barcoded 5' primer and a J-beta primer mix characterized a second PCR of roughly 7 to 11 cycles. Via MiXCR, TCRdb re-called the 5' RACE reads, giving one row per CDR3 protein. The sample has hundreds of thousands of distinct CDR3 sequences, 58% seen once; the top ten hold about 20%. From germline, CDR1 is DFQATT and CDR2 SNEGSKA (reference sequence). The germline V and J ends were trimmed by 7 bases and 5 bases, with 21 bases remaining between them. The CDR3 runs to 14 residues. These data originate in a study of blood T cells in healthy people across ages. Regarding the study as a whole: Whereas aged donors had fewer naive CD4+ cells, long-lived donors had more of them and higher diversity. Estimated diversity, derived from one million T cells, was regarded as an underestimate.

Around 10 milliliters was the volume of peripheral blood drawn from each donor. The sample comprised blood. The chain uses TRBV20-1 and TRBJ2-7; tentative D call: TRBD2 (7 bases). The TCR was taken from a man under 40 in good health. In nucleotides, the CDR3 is TGCAGTGGCCCCGCTGAGGGGGGGTTCGACGAGCAGTACTTC. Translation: CSGPAEGGFDEQYF.